This T cell receptor beta chain originates from a study of T cells in Graves' hyperthyroidism and ophthalmopathy. Diagnoses used clinical symptoms, serum thyroxine and TRAb, thyroid ultrasound and orbital computed tomography. RNA transcripts yielded amplified TCR beta CDR3 regions. Initially, a first-round RT-PCR of the TCR CDR3 employed the HTBI primer set. TCRdb reprocessed the multiplex PCR reads with MiXCR, giving one entry per CDR3 protein. Of about 640,000 distinct CDR3 sequences in the sample, roughly 15% were seen once. The sequencing input was blood. This sequence was found in a woman aged 45-59 years with Graves' ophthalmopathy.

CDR3 DNA: TGTGCCAGCAGCCAAGCCATTTTCTATGGCTACACCTTC. It specifies CASSQAIFYGYTF. V is TRBV14 and J is TRBJ1-2; D is uncertain. Germline CDR1 SGHDN, CDR2 FVKESK. The CDR3 is made up of 13 amino acids. V lost 1 base and J 4 bases, leaving 7 bases between the germline ends.